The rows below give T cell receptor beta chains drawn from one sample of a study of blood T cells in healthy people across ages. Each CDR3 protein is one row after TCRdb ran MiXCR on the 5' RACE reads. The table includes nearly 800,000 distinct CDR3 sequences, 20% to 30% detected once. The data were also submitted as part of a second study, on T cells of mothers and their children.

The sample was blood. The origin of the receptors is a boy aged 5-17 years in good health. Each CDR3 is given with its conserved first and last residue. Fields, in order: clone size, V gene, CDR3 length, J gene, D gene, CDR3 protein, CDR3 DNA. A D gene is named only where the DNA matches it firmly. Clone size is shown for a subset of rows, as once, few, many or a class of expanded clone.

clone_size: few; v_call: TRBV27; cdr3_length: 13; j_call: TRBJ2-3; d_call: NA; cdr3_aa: CASSTGWADTQYF; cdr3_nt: TGTGCCAGCAGTACAGGATGGGCAGATACGCAGTATTTT
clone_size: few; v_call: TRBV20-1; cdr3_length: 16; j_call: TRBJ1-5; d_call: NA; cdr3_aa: CSARDRDKTLIQPQHF; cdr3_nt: TGCAGTGCTAGAGACCGGGACAAGACTCTGATTCAGCCCCAGCATTTT
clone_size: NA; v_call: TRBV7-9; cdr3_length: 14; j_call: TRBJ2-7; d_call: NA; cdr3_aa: CASSDRDGPYEQYF; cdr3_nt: TGTGCCAGCAGCGACCGGGACGGCCCCTACGAGCAGTACTTC
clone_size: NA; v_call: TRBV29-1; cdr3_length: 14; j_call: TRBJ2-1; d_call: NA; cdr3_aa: CSVYGTPNYNEQFF; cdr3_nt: TGCAGCGTCTACGGGACTCCCAACTACAATGAGCAGTTCTTC
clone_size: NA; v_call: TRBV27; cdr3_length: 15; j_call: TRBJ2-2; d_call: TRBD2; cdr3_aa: CASSPLAVNTGELFF; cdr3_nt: TGTGCCAGCAGTCCGCTAGCGGTTAACACCGGGGAGCTGTTTTTT
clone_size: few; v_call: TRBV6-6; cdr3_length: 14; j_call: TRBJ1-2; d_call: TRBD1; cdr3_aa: CASIDLDRDYGYTF; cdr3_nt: TGTGCCAGCATCGACCTAGACAGGGACTATGGCTACACCTTC
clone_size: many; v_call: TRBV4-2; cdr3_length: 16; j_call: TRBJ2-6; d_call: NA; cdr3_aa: CASSQGVPGGANVLTF; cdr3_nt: TGTGCCAGCAGCCAAGGGGTTCCGGGTGGGGCCAACGTCCTGACTTTC
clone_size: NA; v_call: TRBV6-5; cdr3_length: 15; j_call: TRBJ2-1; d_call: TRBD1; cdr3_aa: CASTHRGYPYNEQFF; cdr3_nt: TGTGCCAGCACCCACAGGGGGTACCCCTACAATGAGCAGTTCTTC
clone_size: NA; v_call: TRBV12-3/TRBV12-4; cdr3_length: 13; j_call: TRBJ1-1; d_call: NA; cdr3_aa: CASKGEFNTEAFF; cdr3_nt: TGTGCCAGCAAGGGGGAATTCAACACTGAAGCTTTCTTT
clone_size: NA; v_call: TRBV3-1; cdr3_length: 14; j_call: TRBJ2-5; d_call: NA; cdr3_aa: CASSQQGGGPPGDF; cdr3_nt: TGTGCCAGCAGCCAACAGGGGGGAGGTCCTCCGGGCGACTTC
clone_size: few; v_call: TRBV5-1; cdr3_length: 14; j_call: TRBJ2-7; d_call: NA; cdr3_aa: CASSLGWSTYEQYF; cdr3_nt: TGCGCCAGCAGCTTGGGGTGGAGCACCTACGAGCAGTACTTC
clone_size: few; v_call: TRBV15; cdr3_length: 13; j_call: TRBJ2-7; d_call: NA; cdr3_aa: CATSRGKAYEQYF; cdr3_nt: TGTGCCACCAGCAGGGGGAAAGCCTACGAGCAGTACTTC
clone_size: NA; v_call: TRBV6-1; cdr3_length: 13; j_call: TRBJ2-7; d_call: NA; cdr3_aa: CASRADSYREQYF; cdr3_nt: TGTGCCAGCAGGGCCGACAGTTACCGCGAGCAGTACTTC
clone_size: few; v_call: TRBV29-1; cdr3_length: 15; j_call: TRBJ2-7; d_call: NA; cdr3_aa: CSVEDPGPQGYEQYF; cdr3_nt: TGCAGCGTTGAAGATCCGGGACCGCAGGGATACGAGCAGTACTTC
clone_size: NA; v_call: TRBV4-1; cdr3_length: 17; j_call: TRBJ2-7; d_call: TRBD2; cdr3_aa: CASSLAGTSGNAYEQYF; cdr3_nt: TGCGCCAGCAGCCTCGCTGGGACTAGCGGGAATGCCTACGAGCAGTACTTC
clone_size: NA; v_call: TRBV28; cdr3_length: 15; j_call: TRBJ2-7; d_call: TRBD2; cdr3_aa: CASTSGLAGSPLQYF; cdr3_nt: TGTGCCAGCACATCGGGACTAGCGGGGTCCCCCCTGCAGTACTTC
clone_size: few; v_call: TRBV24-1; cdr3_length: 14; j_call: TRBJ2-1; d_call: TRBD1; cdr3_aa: CATSDWDRGAEQFF; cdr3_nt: TGTGCCACCAGTGATTGGGACAGGGGAGCTGAGCAGTTCTTC
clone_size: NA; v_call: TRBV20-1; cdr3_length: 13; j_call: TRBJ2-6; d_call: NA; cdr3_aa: CSARVPVANVLTF; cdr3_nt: TGCAGTGCTAGAGTACCGGTGGCCAACGTCCTGACTTTC
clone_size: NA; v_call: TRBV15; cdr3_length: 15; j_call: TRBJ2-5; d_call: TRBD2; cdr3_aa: CATSRGSGGEETQYF; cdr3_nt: TGTGCCACCAGCAGAGGGAGCGGGGGGGAAGAGACCCAGTACTTC
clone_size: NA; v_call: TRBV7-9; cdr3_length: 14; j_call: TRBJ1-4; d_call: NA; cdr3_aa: CATKVGTVNEKLFF; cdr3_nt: TGTGCCACCAAAGTTGGGACGGTTAATGAAAAACTGTTTTTT
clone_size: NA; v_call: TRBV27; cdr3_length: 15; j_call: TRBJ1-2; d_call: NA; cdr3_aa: CASSLNPKGSYGYTF; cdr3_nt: TGTGCCAGCAGTTTAAATCCGAAGGGGAGCTATGGCTACACCTTC
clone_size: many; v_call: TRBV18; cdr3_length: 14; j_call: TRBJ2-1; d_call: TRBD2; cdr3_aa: CASSPTLAGGEQFF; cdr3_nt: TGTGCCAGCTCACCTACTCTAGCGGGAGGTGAGCAGTTCTTC
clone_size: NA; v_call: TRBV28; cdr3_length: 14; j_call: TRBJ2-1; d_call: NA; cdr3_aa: CATTTALSYNEQFF; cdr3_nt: TGTGCCACCACGACAGCTCTCTCCTACAATGAGCAGTTCTTC
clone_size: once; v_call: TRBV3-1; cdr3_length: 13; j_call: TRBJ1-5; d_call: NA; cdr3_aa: CASSQDTVGPQHF; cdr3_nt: TGTGCCAGCAGCCAAGACACCGTAGGACCCCAGCATTTT
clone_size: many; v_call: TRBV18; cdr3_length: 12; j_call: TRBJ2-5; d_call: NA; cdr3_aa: CASSPAQETQYF; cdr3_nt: TGTGCCAGCAGCCCCGCCCAAGAGACCCAGTACTTC
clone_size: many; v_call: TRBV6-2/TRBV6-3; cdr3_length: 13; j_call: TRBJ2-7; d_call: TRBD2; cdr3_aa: CASSPGLVHEQYF; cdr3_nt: TGTGCCAGCAGTCCAGGACTAGTCCACGAGCAGTACTTC
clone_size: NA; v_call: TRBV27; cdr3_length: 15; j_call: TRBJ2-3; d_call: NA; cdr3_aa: CASSSDGYFTDTQYF; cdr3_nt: TGTGCCAGCAGTTCGGACGGCTACTTCACAGATACGCAGTATTTT
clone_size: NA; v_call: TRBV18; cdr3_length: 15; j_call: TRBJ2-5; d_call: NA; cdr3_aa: CASSPGREADNEQYF; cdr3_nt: TGTGCCAGCTCACCCGGGCGGGAAGCGGACAATGAGCAGTACTTC
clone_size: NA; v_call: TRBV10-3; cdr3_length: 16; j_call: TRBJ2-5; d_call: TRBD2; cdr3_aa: CAISEGTSGFQETQYF; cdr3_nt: TGTGCCATCAGTGAGGGGACTAGCGGGTTCCAAGAGACCCAGTACTTC
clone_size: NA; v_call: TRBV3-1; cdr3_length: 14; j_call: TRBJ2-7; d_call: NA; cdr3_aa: CASSQDDRTYEQYF; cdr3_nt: TGTGCCAGCAGCCAAGACGACAGAACCTACGAGCAGTACTTC